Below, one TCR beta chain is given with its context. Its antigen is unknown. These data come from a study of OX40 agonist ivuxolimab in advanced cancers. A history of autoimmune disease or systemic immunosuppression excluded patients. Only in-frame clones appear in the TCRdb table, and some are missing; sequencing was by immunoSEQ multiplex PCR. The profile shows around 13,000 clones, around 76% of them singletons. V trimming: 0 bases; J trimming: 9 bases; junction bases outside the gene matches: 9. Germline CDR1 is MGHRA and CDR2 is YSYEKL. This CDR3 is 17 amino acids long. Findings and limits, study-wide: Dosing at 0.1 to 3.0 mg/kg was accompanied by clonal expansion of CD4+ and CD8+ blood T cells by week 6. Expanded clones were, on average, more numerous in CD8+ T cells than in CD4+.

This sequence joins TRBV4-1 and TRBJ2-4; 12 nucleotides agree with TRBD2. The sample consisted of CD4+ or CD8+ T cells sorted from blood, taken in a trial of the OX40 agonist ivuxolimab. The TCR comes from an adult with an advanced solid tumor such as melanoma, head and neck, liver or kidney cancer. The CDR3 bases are TGCGCCAGCAGCCAAGACGGGACTAGCGGGCTGGGGCGCATTCAGTACTTC. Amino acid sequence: CASSQDGTSGLGRIQYF.